These 7 T cell receptor beta chains came from one sample sequenced in a study of response to subunit inactivated influenza vaccine. Using its own MiXCR run on the RT-PCR reads, TCRdb lists one record per CDR3 protein. The sample includes 550,000 to 600,000 distinct CDR3 sequences, 12% of them seen just once. The sequenced sample was PBMCs from blood, obtained on the day of vaccination. The receptor set was obtained from a man aged 45-60 years who received an inactivated influenza vaccine.

J is TRBJ1-2 and V is TRBV20-1; 8 bases agree with TRBD1. CDR3 length: 15 residues. Germline V CDR1 and CDR2: DFQATT, SNEGSKA (reference sequence). Trimming took 2 bases from V and 1 from J; bases not matched to a gene: 6. The CDR3 coding sequence is TGCAGTGCTAGACCGGGACAGGCATATAACTATGGCTACACCTTC. Protein product: CSARPGQAYNYGYTF.

The CDR3 spells CASRKREVAGLNNEQFF. CDR3 coding DNA: TGTGCCAGCAGGAAAAGAGAGGTAGCGGGGCTAAACAATGAGCAGTTCTTC. V is TRBV3-1 and J is TRBJ2-1; 8 bases line up with TRBD2. Trimming took 6 bases from V and 5 from J; bases not matched to a gene: 15. Germline V CDR1 and CDR2: LGHDT, YNNKEL (reference sequence). The CDR3 is 17 residues long.

V usage is TRBV27 and J usage is TRBJ2-1, with 10 bases fitting TRBD2. Losses at the gene ends were 2 bases for V and 9 bases for J; bases not matched to a gene: 10. The CDR3 spans 16 residues. CDR1 and CDR2 (germline): MNHEY, SMNVEV (reference sequence). Here the CDR3 reads CASSLLRSGGAGEQFF. For the CDR3, the DNA is TGTGCCAGCAGTTTACTTCGGAGCGGGGGGGCGGGTGAGCAGTTCTTC.

Many counts were recorded for this clonotype. J is TRBJ2-1 and V is TRBV7-9; 10 nucleotides line up with TRBD2. Per germline, CDR1 SEHNR and CDR2 FQNEAQ (reference sequence). The CDR3 is made up of 17 amino acids. V trimming: 5 bases; J trimming: 0 bases; junction bases outside the gene matches: 7. The CDR3 DNA reads as TGTGCCAGCAGCCCTCGGACTAGCGGAAGCTCCTACAATGAGCAGTTCTTC. This codes for CASSPRTSGSSYNEQFF.

In its sample, this clonotype was seen a few times. The V and J genes are TRBV10-3 and TRBJ2-7; 9 nucleotides line up with TRBD1. CDR3 length: 16 residues. Germline V gives CDR1 ENHRY, CDR2 SYGVKD. J was trimmed by 6 bases and V by 0 bases; bases with no gene match: 9. CDR3 loop: CAISESGTGTPGEQYF. The CDR3 DNA reads as TGTGCCATCAGTGAGTCAGGGACAGGGACCCCCGGCGAGCAGTACTTC.

This clonotype turned up a few times. The rearrangement joins TRBV24-1 to TRBJ1-2, with a tentative D call TRBD1 (5 bases). The CDR3 is 15 residues long. Trimming removed 4 bases at V and 4 bases at J, with 15 bases between. From germline, CDR1 is KGHDR and CDR2 SFDVKD. The CDR3 region is CATSDGAGRLYGYTF. DNA of the CDR3: TGTGCCACCAGTGACGGGGCTGGGAGGCTCTATGGCTACACCTTC.

The sample holds a few counts of this clonotype. The chain combines TRBV19 with TRBJ2-1, with D possibly TRBD1 on 6 matching bases. V lost 2 bases, J lost 4 bases, and 15 bases lay in between. The CDR3 totals 16 residues. In germline, CDR1 is LNHDA, CDR2 SQIVND (reference sequence). CDR3 DNA: TGTGCCAGTAGTATAATGCGCGCCAGGGGATACAATGAGCAGTTCTTC. This sequence encodes CASSIMRARGYNEQFF.